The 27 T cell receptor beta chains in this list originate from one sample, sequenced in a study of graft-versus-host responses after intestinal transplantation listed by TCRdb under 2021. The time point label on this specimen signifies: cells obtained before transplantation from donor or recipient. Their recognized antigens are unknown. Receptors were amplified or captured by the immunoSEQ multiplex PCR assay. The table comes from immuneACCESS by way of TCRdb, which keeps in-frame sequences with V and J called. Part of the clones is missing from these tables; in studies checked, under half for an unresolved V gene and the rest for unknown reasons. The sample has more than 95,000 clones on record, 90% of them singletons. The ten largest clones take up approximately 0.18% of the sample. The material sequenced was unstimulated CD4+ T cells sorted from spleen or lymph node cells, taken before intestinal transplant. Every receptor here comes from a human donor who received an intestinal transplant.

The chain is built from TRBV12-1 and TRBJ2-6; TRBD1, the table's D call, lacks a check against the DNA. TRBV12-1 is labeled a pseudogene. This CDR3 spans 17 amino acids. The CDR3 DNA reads TGTGCCAGCAGCGTAATCAGTGGACAAAGTCGGGCCAACGTCCTGACTTTC. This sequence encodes CASSVISGQSRANVLTF.

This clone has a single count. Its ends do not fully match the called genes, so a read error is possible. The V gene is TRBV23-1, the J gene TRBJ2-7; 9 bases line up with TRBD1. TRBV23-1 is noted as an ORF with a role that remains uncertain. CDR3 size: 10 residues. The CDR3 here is CASKVSTGGF. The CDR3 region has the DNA TGCGCCAGCAAGGTCTCGACAGGGGGCTTC.

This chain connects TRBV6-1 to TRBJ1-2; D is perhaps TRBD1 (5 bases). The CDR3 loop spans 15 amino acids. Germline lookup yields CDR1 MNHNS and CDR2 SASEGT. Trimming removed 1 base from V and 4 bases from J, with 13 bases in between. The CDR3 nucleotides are TGTGCCAGCAGTGAAGGGCCAGGGCCATTCTATGGCTACACCTTC. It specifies CASSEGPGPFYGYTF.

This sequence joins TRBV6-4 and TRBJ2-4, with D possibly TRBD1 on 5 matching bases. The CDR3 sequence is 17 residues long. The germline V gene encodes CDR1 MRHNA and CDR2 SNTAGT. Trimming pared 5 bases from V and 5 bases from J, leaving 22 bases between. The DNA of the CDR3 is TGTGCCAGCAGTATTTCCCCTGTACAGGTCTACCAAAACATTCAGTACTTC. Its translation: CASSISPVQVYQNIQYF.

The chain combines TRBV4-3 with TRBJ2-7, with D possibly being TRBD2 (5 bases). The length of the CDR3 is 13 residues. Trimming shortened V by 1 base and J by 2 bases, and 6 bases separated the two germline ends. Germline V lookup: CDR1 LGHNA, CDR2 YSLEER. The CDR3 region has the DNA TGCGCCAGCAGCCAAGCCGGGGCCTACGAGCAGTACTTC. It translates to CASSQAGAYEQYF.

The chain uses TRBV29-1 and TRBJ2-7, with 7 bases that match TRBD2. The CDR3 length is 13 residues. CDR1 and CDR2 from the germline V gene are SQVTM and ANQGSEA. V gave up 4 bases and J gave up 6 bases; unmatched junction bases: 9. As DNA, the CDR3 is TGCAGCGTTGGGGACTACGGTATTGGCGAGCAGTACTTC. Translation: CSVGDYGIGEQYF.

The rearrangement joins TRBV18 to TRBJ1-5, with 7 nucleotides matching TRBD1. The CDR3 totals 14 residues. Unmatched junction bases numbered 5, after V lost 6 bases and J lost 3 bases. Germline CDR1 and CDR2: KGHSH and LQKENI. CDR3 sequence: CASSDRDNNQPQHF. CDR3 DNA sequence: TGTGCCAGCTCCGACAGGGATAACAATCAGCCCCAGCATTTT.

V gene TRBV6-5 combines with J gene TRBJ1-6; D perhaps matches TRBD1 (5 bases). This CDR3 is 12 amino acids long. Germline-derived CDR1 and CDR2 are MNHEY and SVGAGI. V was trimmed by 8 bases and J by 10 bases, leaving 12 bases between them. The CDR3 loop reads CASWGRGSPLHF. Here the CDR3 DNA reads TGTGCCAGCTGGGGGAGGGGCTCACCCCTCCACTTT.

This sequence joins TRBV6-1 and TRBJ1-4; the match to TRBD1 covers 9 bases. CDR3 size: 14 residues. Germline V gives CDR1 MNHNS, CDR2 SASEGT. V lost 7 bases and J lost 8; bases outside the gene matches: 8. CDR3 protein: CASTPGQGPEKLFF. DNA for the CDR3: TGTGCCAGCACCCCGGGACAGGGACCGGAAAAACTGTTTTTT.

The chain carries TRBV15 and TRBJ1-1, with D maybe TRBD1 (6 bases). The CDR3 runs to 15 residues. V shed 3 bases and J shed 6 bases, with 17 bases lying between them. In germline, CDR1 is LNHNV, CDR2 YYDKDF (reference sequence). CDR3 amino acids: CATSRGGPGGPEAFF. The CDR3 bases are TGTGCCACCAGCAGGGGGGGGCCGGGAGGTCCTGAAGCTTTCTTT.

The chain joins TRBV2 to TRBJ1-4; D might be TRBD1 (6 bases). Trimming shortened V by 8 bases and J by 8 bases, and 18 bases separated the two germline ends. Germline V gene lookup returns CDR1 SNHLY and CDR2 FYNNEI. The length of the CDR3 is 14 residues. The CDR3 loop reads CASGRHGRGEKLFF. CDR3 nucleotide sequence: TGTGCCAGCGGCCGACATGGCAGGGGAGAAAAACTGTTTTTT.

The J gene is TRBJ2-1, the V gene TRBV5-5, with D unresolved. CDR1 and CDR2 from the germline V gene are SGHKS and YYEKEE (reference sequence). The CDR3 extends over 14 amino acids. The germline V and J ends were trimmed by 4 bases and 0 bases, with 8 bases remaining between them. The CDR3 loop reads CASSRSSSYNEQFF. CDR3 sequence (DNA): TGTGCCAGCAGCCGAAGTAGCTCCTACAATGAGCAGTTCTTC.

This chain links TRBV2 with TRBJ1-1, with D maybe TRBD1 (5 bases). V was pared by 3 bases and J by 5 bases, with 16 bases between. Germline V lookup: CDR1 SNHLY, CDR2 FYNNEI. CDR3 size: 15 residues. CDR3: CASSDDTGGNTEAFF. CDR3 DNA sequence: TGTGCCAGCAGTGATGATACAGGAGGGAATACTGAAGCTTTCTTT.

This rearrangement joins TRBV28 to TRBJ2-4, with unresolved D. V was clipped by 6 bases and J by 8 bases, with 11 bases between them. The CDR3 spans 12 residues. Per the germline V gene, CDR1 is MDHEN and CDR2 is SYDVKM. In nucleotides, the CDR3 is TGTGCCAGCAGCCCGGAGTGGGACATTCAGTACTTC. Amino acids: CASSPEWDIQYF.

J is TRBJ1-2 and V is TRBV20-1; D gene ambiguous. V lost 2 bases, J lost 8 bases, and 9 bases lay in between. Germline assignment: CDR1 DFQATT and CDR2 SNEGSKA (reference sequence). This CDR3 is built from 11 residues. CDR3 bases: TGCAGTGCTAGAACAGCCCTGGGCTACACCTTC. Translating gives CSARTALGYTF.

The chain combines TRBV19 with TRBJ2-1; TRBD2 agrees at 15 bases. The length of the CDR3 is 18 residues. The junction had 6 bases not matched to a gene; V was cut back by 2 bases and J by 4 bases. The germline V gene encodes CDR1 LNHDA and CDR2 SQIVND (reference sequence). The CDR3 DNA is TGTGCCAGTAGTATAAGGACTAGCGGGGGGGCCAGGTACAATGAGCAGTTCTTC. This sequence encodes CASSIRTSGGARYNEQFF.

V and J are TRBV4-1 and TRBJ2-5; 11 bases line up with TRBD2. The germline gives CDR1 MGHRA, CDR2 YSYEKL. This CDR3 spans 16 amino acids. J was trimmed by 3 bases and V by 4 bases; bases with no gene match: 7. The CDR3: CASSLGASGGKETQYF. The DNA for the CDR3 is TGCGCCAGCAGCCTAGGGGCTAGCGGGGGGAAAGAGACCCAGTACTTC.

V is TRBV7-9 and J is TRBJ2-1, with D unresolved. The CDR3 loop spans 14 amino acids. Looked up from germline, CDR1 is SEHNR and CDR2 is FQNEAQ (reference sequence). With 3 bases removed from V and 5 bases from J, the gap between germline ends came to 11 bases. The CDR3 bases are TGTGCCAGCAGCTTTTCGACACTTAACAATGAGCAGTTCTTC. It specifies CASSFSTLNNEQFF.

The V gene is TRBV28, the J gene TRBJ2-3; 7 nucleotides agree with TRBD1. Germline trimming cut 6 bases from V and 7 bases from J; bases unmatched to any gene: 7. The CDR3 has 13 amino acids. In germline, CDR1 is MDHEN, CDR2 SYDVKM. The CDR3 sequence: CASRNRQGNTQYF. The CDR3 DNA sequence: TGTGCCAGCAGAAACAGACAGGGAAATACGCAGTATTTT.

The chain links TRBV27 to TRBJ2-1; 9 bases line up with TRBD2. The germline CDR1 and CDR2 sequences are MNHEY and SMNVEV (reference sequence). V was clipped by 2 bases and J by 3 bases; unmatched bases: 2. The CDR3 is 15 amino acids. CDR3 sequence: CASSLERGDYNEQFF. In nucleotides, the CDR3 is TGTGCCAGCAGTTTAGAGCGGGGGGACTACAATGAGCAGTTCTTC.

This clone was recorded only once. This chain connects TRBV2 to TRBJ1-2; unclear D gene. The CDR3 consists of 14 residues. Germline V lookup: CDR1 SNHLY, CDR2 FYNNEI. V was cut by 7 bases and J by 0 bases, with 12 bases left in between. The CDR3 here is CASISKPSNYGYTF. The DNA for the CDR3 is TGTGCCAGCATAAGCAAGCCCTCTAACTATGGCTACACCTTC.

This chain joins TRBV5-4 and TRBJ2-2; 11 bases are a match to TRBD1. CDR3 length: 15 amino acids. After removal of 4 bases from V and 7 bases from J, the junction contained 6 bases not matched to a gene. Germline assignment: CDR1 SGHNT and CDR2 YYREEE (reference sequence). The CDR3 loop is CASSPDRGRNGELFF. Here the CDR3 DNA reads TGTGCCAGCAGCCCGGACAGGGGGCGCAACGGGGAGCTGTTTTTT.

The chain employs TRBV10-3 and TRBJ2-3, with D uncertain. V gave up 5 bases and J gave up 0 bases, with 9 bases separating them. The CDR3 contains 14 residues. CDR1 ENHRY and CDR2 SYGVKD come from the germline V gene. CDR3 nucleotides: TGTGCCATCAGTCCCTATTCTAGCACAGATACGCAGTATTTT. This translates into CAISPYSSTDTQYF.

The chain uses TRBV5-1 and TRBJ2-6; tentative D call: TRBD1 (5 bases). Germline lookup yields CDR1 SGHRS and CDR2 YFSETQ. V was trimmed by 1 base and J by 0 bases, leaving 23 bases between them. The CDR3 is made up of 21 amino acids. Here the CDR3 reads CASSLFIFQTAPNSGANVLTF. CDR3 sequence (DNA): TGCGCCAGCAGCTTGTTTATCTTCCAGACAGCCCCAAACTCTGGGGCCAACGTCCTGACTTTC.

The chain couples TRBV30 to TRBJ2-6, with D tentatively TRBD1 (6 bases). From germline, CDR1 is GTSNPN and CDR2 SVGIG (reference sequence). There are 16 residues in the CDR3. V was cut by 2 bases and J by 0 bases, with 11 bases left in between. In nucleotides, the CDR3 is TGTGCCTGGAGTATATACAGGGTCTCTGGGGCCAACGTCCTGACTTTC. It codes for CAWSIYRVSGANVLTF. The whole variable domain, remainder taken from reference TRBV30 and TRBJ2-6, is SQTIHQWPATLVQPVGSPLSLECTVEGTSNPNLYWYRQAAGRGLQLLFYSVGIGQISSEVPQNLSASRPQDRQFILSSKKLLLSDSGFYLCAWSIYRVSGANVLTFGAGSRLTVL.

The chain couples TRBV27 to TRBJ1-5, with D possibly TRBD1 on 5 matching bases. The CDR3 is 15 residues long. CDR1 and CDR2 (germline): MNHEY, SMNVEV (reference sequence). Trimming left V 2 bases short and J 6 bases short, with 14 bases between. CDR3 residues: CASSLLGRGSQPQHF. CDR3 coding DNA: TGTGCCAGCAGTTTACTGGGTCGGGGGAGTCAGCCCCAGCATTTT.

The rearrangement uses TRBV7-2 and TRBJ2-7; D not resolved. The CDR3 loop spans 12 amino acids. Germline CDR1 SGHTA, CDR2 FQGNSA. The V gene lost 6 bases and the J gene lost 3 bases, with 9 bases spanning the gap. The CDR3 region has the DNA TGTGCCAGCAGTAAGTCAGTCTACGAGCAGTACTTC. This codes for CASSKSVYEQYF.